A single T cell receptor beta chain is shown here with its context. Its antigen is still unknown. Within one base of it there is no much larger clone, and no base qualities were kept. This sample's time point label indicates: week 47, end of study. Each vaccine dose, consisting of 300 ug of a 20-mer mutant IDH1 peptide in Montanide, was administered subcutaneously with topical imiquimod. Eight vaccinations were administered to patients in weeks 1, 3, 5, 7, 11, 15, 19 and 23, corresponding to visits V03 through V10. The donors had newly diagnosed IDH1-mutant astrocytomas of WHO grade 3 or 4 that showed loss of nuclear ATRX. The samples were drawn from NOA16, a multicentre, single-arm, open-label phase I trial in Germany that tested a mutant IDH1 peptide vaccine in humans for the first time. Genomic DNA for TCRB sequencing was isolated from EDTA blood with the DNeasy Blood and Tissue Kit. The data were obtained in a study of a mutant IDH1 vaccine in newly diagnosed glioma (dated by TCRdb to the early 2020s). For context, the study as a whole: Vaccination was initiated 4-6 weeks after radiotherapy alone, or concurrently with temozolomide cycles in the chemotherapy-containing groups. Longitudinal TCRB deep sequencing was performed for 20 to 30 treated patients wherever samples were available for exploratory analyses. Of the 25 to 35 patients who were treated, around 62% were male and approximately 40% were female, and the mean age was around 41 years. Before enrollment, most patients had been given radiochemotherapy with temozolomide as standard therapy, while the rest had received either radiotherapy alone or temozolomide alone. Peripheral blood was drawn at six visits: V03 (baseline), V05, V07, V10, V12 and V13. The week-35 safety follow-up took place at visit V12, and the week-47 end of study took place at visit V13.

Library preparation used the immunoSEQ multiplex PCR assay. The hsTCRB Kit was used according to the manufacturer's protocol to amplify rearranged TCR beta chain sequences. TCRB libraries were sequenced on an Illumina MiSeq. In the authors' own workflow: Demultiplexing, trimming and gene mapping were performed with the kit vendor's proprietary platform. TCRdb took over this immuneACCESS table, retaining in-frame rearrangements with V and J assigned. Such tables are incomplete; in checked studies, under half of the missing clones stem from an unresolved V gene, and the remainder is unexplained. Clone size and V and J calls were adopted from that table, with D and trimming inferred from the DNA. This sample holds more than 30,000 clones; roughly four fifths were observed only once. The leading ten clones occupy around 28% of the sample. The paper's findings and limits, for the study overall: Pseudoprogression seemed to be unrelated to changes in the top peripheral T cell clonotypes found by TCRB sequencing. According to the authors, sample limitations meant that analyses of patient blood samples could not be reproduced. Immune responses induced by the vaccine were seen in roughly 95% of patients across multiple MHC alleles. PBMC samples for TCRB deep sequencing were selected based on availability.

The CDR3 has 14 amino acids, counting the end cysteine and phenylalanine. Of all the DNA, just the CDR3 is kept, 42 bases in frame from base 1. The CDR1 and CDR2 encoded by the germline V gene (reference sequence) are LNHDA and SQIVND. V lost 3 bases and J lost 1 base; the stretch between them is 9 bases long. Here the chain combines TRBV19 and TRBJ1-1, with an unclear D gene assignment. This material consisted of PBMCs, taken from a glioma patient whose treatment included an IDH1 peptide vaccine. This TCR derives from a man in his thirties or forties with glioma. The nucleotide sequence is given as TGTGCCAGTAGTATCGGAGGGTGGAACACTGAAGCTTTCTTT. This yields the protein CASSIGGWNTEAFF. Joined to the reference TRBV19 and TRBJ1-1 proteins, this CDR3 gives the full variable domain: DGGITQSPKYLFRKEGQNVTLSCEQNLNHDAMYWYRQDPGQGLRLIYYSQIVNDFQKGDIAEGYSVSREKKESFPLTVTSAQKNPTAFYLCASSIGGWNTEAFFGQGTRLTVV.